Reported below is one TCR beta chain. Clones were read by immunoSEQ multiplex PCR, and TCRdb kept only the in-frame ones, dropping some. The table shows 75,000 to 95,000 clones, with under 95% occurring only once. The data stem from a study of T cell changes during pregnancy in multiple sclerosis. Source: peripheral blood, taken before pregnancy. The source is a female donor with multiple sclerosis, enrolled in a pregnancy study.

For the CDR3, the DNA is TGCGCCAGCAGCCTTAGCGGGGGGGCCTTTGAGCAGTTCTTC. It specifies CASSLSGGAFEQFF. The chain joins TRBV5-1 to TRBJ2-1; 11 bases are a match to TRBD2. The trim removed 4 bases at V and 9 bases at J, leaving 6 bases unmatched. Germline V gene sequence: CDR1 SGHRS, CDR2 YFSETQ. The CDR3 is made up of 14 amino acids.